This T cell receptor (beta chain) was profiled in a study of cytomegalovirus exposure and HLA in healthy donors. Both 60 Vbeta primers and 13 Jbeta primers went into the PCR. Repertoires were generated with immunoSEQ multiplex PCR, while TCRdb's copy carries only in-frame clones and drops some. In the table there are roughly 150,000 clones, about three quarters of which are singletons. There are 16 residues in the CDR3. CDR1 is SGHRS, CDR2 YFSETQ, per germline. The V end was cut by 2 bases, the J end by 5 bases, with 16 bases between. The sequence came from a man between 25 and 39 years old in good health and CMV-seropositive. The sequenced sample was PBMCs. The chain recombines TRBV5-1 with TRBJ2-2; maybe TRBD2 (6 bases). This chain's CDR3 is CASSFSGDSGTGELFF. The DNA of the CDR3 is TGCGCCAGCAGCTTTTCGGGAGACAGTGGGACCGGGGAGCTGTTTTTT.